Below, 25 T cell receptor beta chains from the same sample are listed, as sequenced in a study of T cells in Graves' hyperthyroidism and ophthalmopathy. Amplified TCR beta CDR3 regions came from RNA transcripts. With the HTBI primer set, the TCR CDR3 went through a first round of RT-PCR. TCRdb fed the multiplex PCR reads into MiXCR, producing one record per CDR3 protein. The sample shows hundreds of thousands of distinct CDR3 sequences, 20% to 30% of them seen only once. The specimen was blood. These receptors were collected from a man aged 35 to 55 with Graves' hyperthyroidism that later progressed to Graves' ophthalmopathy.

This clonotype has a count of ten or more. The chain uses TRBV4-2 and TRBJ2-2, with 7 bases lining up with TRBD2. The CDR3 runs to 16 residues. With V trimmed by 2 bases and J by 0 bases, 3 bases remained unmatched. CDR1 and CDR2 from the germline V gene are LGHNA and YNFKEQ. CDR3 coding DNA: TGTGCCAGCAGCCAAATGACTAGCCCGAACACCGGGGAGCTGTTTTTT. It encodes CASSQMTSPNTGELFF.

This clonotype was seen ten or more times. The CDR3: CASSSGRGTEAFF. CDR3 coding DNA: TGTGCCAGCTCATCAGGGAGGGGCACTGAAGCTTTCTTT. The V gene is TRBV18, the J gene TRBJ1-1, with TRBD1 as a possible D gene (5 bases). The CDR3 is made up of 13 amino acids. Germline lookup yields CDR1 KGHSH and CDR2 LQKENI. V was cut by 5 bases and J by 4 bases, with 11 bases left in between.

This sequence joins TRBV4-1 and TRBJ2-5; 7 bases match TRBD1. The CDR3 has 15 residues. Germline lookup yields CDR1 MGHRA and CDR2 YSYEKL. Germline trimming cut 4 bases from V and 5 bases from J; bases unmatched to any gene: 10. The CDR3 region is CASSRNRGPVETQYF. As DNA, the CDR3 is TGCGCCAGCAGCCGGAACAGGGGTCCGGTTGAGACCCAGTACTTC.

The sample holds a few counts of this clonotype. The chain employs TRBV3-1 and TRBJ2-3; no clear D gene. The CDR3 has 16 residues. The germline V and J ends were trimmed by 3 bases and 1 base, with 14 bases remaining between them. Germline lookup yields CDR1 LGHDT and CDR2 YNNKEL (reference sequence). CDR3 sequence (DNA): TGTGCCAGCAGCCAGGTAGGGCGTTCTGGCACAGATACGCAGTATTTT. Translated: CASSQVGRSGTDTQYF.

This clonotype was observed many times. The chain couples TRBV20-1 to TRBJ1-2; D is uncertain. This CDR3 contains 12 residues. The V end lost 3 bases, the J end lost 0 bases, and 5 bases lay between the germline ends. From germline, CDR1 is DFQATT and CDR2 SNEGSKA (reference sequence). The CDR3 spells CSARTTNYGYTF. CDR3 nucleotide sequence: TGCAGTGCTAGGACGACTAACTATGGCTACACCTTC.

The chain is built from TRBV6-5 and TRBJ1-5, with D perhaps TRBD1 (5 bases). The CDR3 has 17 residues. Germline loops: CDR1 MNHEY, CDR2 SVGAGI. V lost 0 bases, J lost 6 bases, and 18 bases lay in between. The CDR3 region has the DNA TGTGCCAGCAGTTACTCGGCTCGGACAAGTCGGGGTCAGCCCCAGCATTTT. Its protein product is CASSYSARTSRGQPQHF.

This clonotype has a count of ten or more. The chain uses TRBV30 and TRBJ2-5; 11 bases match TRBD2. Looked up from germline, CDR1 is GTSNPN and CDR2 is SVGIG (reference sequence). Trimming cost V 3 bases and J 5 bases; bases outside gene matches: 11. CDR3 length equals 16 residues. The CDR3 coding sequence is TGTGCCTGGAGGTCCGGGACTAGCGGAGAGGGTGAGACCCAGTACTTC. Its protein is CAWRSGTSGEGETQYF.

The chain couples TRBV29-1 to TRBJ1-1; 9 positions match TRBD1. V shed 7 bases, J shed 4 bases, and the junction held 7 bases outside the gene matches. CDR3 length: 13 residues. Germline assignment: CDR1 SQVTM and CDR2 ANQGSEA. CDR3 DNA sequence: TGCAGCGCCGAAACAGGGGGCATCACTGAAGCTTTCTTT. This translates into CSAETGGITEAFF.

This clonotype was recorded at least ten times. This chain joins TRBV27 and TRBJ2-2; a possible D gene is TRBD1 (5 bases). Trimming shortened V by 0 bases and J by 0 bases, and 5 bases separated the two germline ends. Looked up from germline, CDR1 is MNHEY and CDR2 is SMNVEV (reference sequence). The CDR3 loop spans 15 amino acids. The CDR3 DNA follows: TGTGCCAGCAGTTTATCCAGGGCGAACACCGGGGAGCTGTTTTTT. Translation: CASSLSRANTGELFF.

This clonotype was counted ten times or more. The J gene is TRBJ1-2, the V gene TRBV27; TRBD1 might be the D (6 bases). The V and J ends lost 3 bases and 7 bases respectively, with 24 bases between them. The CDR3 totals 17 residues. CDR1 is MNHEY, CDR2 SMNVEV, per germline (reference sequence). The CDR3 sequence: CASSLSREGHPPGGYTF. In DNA, the CDR3 is TGTGCCAGCAGTTTGTCTAGAGAGGGACACCCTCCCGGTGGCTACACCTTC.

This clonotype showed up many times. The genes are TRBV15 and TRBJ2-5; TRBD2 aligns across 8 bases. Germline V gene sequence: CDR1 LNHNV, CDR2 YYDKDF (reference sequence). With V trimmed by 1 base and J by 3 bases, 7 bases remained unmatched. The CDR3 spans 16 residues. CDR3 nucleotides: TGTGCCACCAGCAGAGGGGTAGCGGGAACGAAAGAGACCCAGTACTTC. It encodes CATSRGVAGTKETQYF.

This clonotype was found many times. This sequence joins TRBV4-1 and TRBJ1-2; TRBD1 matches 8 bases. CDR3 length equals 14 residues. Germline CDR1 and CDR2: MGHRA and YSYEKL. The J segment lost 5 bases and the V segment lost 2 bases, leaving 4 bases of the junction unmatched. CDR3: CASSQSDRAYGYTF. The CDR3 DNA reads TGCGCCAGCAGCCAATCGGACAGGGCGTATGGCTACACCTTC.

The chain employs TRBV5-1 and TRBJ2-7, with a tentative D call TRBD2 (5 bases). CDR3 length: 12 amino acids. The germline gives CDR1 SGHRS, CDR2 YFSETQ. Trimming shortened V by 3 bases and J by 6 bases, and 10 bases separated the two germline ends. In DNA, the CDR3 is TGCGCCAGCAGCTATACCGCGGGCGAGCAGTACTTC. Its protein is CASSYTAGEQYF.

This clonotype was picked up many times. The genes are TRBV12-3 or TRBV12-4 and TRBJ2-1; 12 bases agree with TRBD2. This CDR3 is 15 amino acids long. With 10 bases clipped from V and 5 bases from J, the junction kept 9 bases outside the gene matches. CDR3 DNA: TGTGCCATCGCGACTAGCGGGAGAGGCAACAATGAGCAGTTCTTC. Translating gives CAIATSGRGNNEQFF.

This clonotype was picked up many times. This rearrangement joins TRBV7-6 to TRBJ1-1; maybe TRBD1 (5 bases). Trimming pared 1 base from V and 1 base from J, leaving 13 bases between. The V gene's germline CDR1 is SGHVS and CDR2 FNYEAQ. This CDR3 has 16 residues. The CDR3 is CASSLGAGSWNTEAFF. Here the CDR3 DNA reads TGTGCCAGCAGCTTAGGCGCAGGGAGTTGGAACACTGAAGCTTTCTTT.

This clonotype was recorded only once. The rearrangement uses TRBV11-2 and TRBJ1-2; perhaps TRBD1 as D (5 bases). The CDR3 extends over 16 amino acids. The V gene lost 1 base and the J gene lost 4 bases, with 16 bases spanning the gap. Per the germline V gene, CDR1 is SGHAT and CDR2 is FQNNGV. CDR3 bases: TGTGCCAGCAGCTTAGTAGCTATAGGGGTTAGCTATGGCTACACCTTC. Translating it yields CASSLVAIGVSYGYTF.

This clonotype came up many times. The genes are TRBV25-1 and TRBJ1-1; D not resolved. Germline V gene lookup returns CDR1 MGHDK and CDR2 SYGVNS. The CDR3 loop spans 14 amino acids. Trimming took 2 bases from V and 1 from J, leaving 8 bases between them. Here the CDR3 DNA reads TGTGCCAGCAGTGAAACACCTGGGAACACTGAAGCTTTCTTT. Its translation: CASSETPGNTEAFF.

There are many counts of this clonotype. The chain links TRBV6-2 or TRBV6-3 to TRBJ1-6; D unresolved. Between the trimmed V and J ends, which lost 6 bases and 0 bases, there was a span of 18 bases. The germline V gene encodes CDR1 MNHEY and CDR2 SVGEGT. There are 18 residues in the CDR3. CDR3 sequence: CASSPNLEISSYNSPLHF. The CDR3 DNA reads TGTGCCAGCAGCCCAAACTTAGAAATTAGCTCCTATAATTCACCCCTCCACTTT.

This clonotype came up many times. The gene calls are TRBV11-2 and TRBJ2-3; TRBD2 might be the D (6 bases). There are 15 residues in the CDR3. The germline CDR1 and CDR2 sequences are SGHAT and FQNNGV. V lost 1 base to trimming and J lost 0 bases, with 8 bases between them. CDR3 bases: TGTGCCAGCAGCTTAGGCGGGACGAGCACAGATACGCAGTATTTT. Amino acids: CASSLGGTSTDTQYF.

This clonotype was counted a few times. V usage is TRBV3-1 and J usage is TRBJ1-5; D possibly corresponds to TRBD1 (6 bases). Trimming stripped 0 bases from V and 6 bases from J, with 12 bases between. The CDR3 extends over 15 amino acids. The germline CDR1 and CDR2 sequences are LGHDT and YNNKEL (reference sequence). The CDR3 nucleotides are TGTGCCAGCAGCCAAGATCAGACAGGTAGTCAGCCCCAGCATTTT. Translation gives CASSQDQTGSQPQHF.

The V call is TRBV19, the J call TRBJ1-1; 7 bases agree with TRBD1. The V segment lost 6 bases and the J segment 0 bases; nucleotides outside the gene matches: 4. Germline-derived CDR1 and CDR2 are LNHDA and SQIVND (reference sequence). The CDR3 is 14 amino acids. The CDR3 nucleotides read TGTGCCAGTAGATGGGACAGCATGAACACTGAAGCTTTCTTT. Its protein is CASRWDSMNTEAFF.

This clonotype was recorded at least ten times. This chain's CDR3 is CASSELVGLAGEVYF. The CDR3 DNA reads TGTGCCAGCAGTGAACTTGTGGGACTAGCGGGAGAGGTTTACTTC. This chain joins TRBV2 and TRBJ2-7; TRBD2 agrees at 14 bases. V lost 2 bases and J lost 13; bases outside the gene matches: 10. The CDR3 is made up of 15 amino acids. The germline V gene has CDR1 SNHLY and CDR2 FYNNEI. The variable domain in full, completed from reference TRBV2 and TRBJ2-7, reads EPEVTQTPSHQVTQMGQEVILRCVPISNHLYFYWYRQILGQKVEFLVSFYNNEISEKSEIFDDQFSVERPDGSNFTLKIRSTKLEDSAMYFCASSELVGLAGEVYFGPGTRLTVT.

The chain couples TRBV4-2 to TRBJ2-2; D remains ambiguous. V lost 0 bases to trimming and J lost 4 bases, with 9 bases between them. The CDR3 totals 15 residues. CDR1 LGHNA and CDR2 YNFKEQ come from the germline V gene. CDR3 sequence reads: CASSQEVKSTGELFF. CDR3 bases: TGTGCCAGCAGCCAAGAAGTCAAGTCCACCGGGGAGCTGTTTTTT.

CDR3 coding DNA: TGTGCCAGCAGTGAATTGGGCAGGGGGCTAGAGACCCAGTACTTC. Translation: CASSELGRGLETQYF. The chain recombines TRBV25-1 with TRBJ2-5; 8 nucleotides align to TRBD1. The CDR3 loop spans 15 amino acids. The V segment lost 1 base and the J segment 4 bases; nucleotides outside the gene matches: 5. The V gene's germline CDR1 is MGHDK and CDR2 SYGVNS.

This chain links TRBV11-1 with TRBJ2-7, with 10 bases that match TRBD1. J lost 0 bases, V lost 4 bases, and 6 bases had no gene match. Germline V gene data show CDR1 as SGHAT and CDR2 as FQDESV (reference sequence). The CDR3 has 16 amino acids. CDR3 in amino acids: CASSSPGTGDSYEQYF. The CDR3 nucleotides read TGTGCCAGCAGCTCCCCCGGGACAGGGGACTCCTACGAGCAGTACTTC.